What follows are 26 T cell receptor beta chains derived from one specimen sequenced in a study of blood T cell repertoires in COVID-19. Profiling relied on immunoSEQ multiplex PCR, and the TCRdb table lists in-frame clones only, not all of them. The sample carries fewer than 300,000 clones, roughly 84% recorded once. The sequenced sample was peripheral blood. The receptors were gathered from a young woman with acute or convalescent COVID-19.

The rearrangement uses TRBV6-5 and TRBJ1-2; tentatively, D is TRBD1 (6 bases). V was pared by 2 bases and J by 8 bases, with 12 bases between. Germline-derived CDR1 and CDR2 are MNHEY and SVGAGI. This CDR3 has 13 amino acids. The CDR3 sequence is CASSYGAGEGYTF. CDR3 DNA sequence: TGTGCCAGCAGTTACGGGGCAGGGGAGGGCTACACCTTC.

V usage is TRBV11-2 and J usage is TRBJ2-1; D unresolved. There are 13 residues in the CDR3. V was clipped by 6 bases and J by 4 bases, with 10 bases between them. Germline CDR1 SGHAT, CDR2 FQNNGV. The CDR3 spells CASRPGSYNEQFF. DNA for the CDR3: TGTGCCAGCAGACCTGGCTCTTACAATGAGCAGTTCTTC.

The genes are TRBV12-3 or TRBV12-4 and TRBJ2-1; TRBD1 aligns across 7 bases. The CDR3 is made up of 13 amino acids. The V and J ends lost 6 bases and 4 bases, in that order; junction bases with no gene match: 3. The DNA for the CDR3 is TGTGCCAGCAGGGAACAGGGGTACAATGAGCAGTTCTTC. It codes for CASREQGYNEQFF.

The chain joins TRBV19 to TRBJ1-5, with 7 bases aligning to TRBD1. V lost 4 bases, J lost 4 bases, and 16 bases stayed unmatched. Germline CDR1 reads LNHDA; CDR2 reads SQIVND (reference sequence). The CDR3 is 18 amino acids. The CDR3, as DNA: TGTGCCAGTAGTAACTGGGGGATCAGGGGGAATAGTAATCAGCCCCAGCATTTT. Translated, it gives CASSNWGIRGNSNQPQHF.

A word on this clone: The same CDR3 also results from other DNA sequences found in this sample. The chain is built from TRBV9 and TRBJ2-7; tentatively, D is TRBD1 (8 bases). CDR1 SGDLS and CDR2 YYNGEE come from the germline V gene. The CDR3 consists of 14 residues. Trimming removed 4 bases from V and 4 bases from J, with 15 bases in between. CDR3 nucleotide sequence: TGTGCCAGCAGCCCCGGACAGGGAGGGTACGAGCAGTACTTC. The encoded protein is CASSPGQGGYEQYF.

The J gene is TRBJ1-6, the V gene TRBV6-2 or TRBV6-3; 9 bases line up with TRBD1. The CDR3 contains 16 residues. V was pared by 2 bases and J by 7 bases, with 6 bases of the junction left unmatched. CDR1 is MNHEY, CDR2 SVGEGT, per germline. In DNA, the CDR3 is TGTGCCAGCAGTTACGGCCTAGGACAGGGGAATTCACCCCTCCACTTT. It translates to CASSYGLGQGNSPLHF.

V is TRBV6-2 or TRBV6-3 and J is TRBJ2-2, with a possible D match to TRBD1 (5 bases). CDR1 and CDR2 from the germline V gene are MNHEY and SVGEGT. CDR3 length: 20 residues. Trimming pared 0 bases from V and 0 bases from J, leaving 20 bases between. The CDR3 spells CASSYSMLGLRPTNTGELFF. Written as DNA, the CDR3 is TGTGCCAGCAGTTACTCGATGTTGGGGCTGCGTCCCACGAACACCGGGGAGCTGTTTTTT.

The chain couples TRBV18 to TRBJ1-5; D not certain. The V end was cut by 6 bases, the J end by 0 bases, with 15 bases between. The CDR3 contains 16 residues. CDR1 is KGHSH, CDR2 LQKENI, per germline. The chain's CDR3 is CASSHRMSVSNQPQHF. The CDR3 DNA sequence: TGTGCCAGCTCGCACCGTATGTCGGTTAGCAATCAGCCCCAGCATTTT.

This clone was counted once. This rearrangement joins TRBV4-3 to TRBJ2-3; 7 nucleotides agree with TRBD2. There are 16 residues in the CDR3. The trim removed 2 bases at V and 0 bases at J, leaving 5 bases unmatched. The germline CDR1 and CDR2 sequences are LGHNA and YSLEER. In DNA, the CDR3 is TGCGCCAGCAGCCAACTCAGCGGGGTGAGCACAGATACGCAGTATTTT. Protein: CASSQLSGVSTDTQYF.

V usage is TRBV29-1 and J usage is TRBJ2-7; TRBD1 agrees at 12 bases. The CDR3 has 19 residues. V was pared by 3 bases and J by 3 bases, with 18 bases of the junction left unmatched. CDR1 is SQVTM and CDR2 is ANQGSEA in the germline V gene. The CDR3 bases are TGCAGCGTTGAGTACCGTCGAGGGACAGGGGGCGCGATGGACTACGAGCAGTACTTC. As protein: CSVEYRRGTGGAMDYEQYF.

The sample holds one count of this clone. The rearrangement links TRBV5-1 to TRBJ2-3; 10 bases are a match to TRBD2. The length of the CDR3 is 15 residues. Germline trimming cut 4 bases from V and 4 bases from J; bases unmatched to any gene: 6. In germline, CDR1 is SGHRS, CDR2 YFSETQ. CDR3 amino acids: CASSQTSGWADTQYF. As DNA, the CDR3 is TGCGCCAGCAGCCAGACTAGCGGGTGGGCAGATACGCAGTATTTT.

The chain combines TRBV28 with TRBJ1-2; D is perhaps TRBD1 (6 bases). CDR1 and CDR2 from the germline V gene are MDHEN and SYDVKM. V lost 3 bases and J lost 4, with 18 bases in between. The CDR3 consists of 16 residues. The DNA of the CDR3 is TGTGCCAGCAGTTTCCCAGGGGTTTCTGGCCCCTATGGCTACACCTTC. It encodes CASSFPGVSGPYGYTF.

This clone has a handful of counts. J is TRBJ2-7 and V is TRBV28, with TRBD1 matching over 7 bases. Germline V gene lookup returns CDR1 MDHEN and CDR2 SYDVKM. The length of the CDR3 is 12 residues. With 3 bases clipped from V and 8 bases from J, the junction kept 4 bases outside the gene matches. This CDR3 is CASSFSDRQQYF. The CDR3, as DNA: TGTGCCAGCAGTTTTTCGGACAGGCAGCAGTACTTC.

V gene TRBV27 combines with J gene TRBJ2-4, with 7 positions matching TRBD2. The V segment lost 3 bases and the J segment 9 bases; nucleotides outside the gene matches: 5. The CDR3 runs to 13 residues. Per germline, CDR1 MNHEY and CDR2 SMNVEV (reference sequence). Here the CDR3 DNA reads TGTGCCAGCAGTTTGACGGGGGGTAGCATTCAGTACTTC. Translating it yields CASSLTGGSIQYF.

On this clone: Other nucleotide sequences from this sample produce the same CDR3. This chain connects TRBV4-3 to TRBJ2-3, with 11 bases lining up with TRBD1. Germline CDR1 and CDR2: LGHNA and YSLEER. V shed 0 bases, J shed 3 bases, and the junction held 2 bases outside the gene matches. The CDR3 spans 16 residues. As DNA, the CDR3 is TGCGCCAGCAGCCAAGAGGGGACAGGGGGTACAGATACGCAGTATTTT. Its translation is CASSQEGTGGTDTQYF.

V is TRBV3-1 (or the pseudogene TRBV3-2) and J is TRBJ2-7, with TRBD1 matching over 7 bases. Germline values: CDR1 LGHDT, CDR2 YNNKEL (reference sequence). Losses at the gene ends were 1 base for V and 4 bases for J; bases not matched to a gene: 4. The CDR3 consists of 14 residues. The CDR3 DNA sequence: TGTGCCAGCAGCCAAGGGGGACAGACATACGAGCAGTACTTC. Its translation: CASSQGGQTYEQYF.

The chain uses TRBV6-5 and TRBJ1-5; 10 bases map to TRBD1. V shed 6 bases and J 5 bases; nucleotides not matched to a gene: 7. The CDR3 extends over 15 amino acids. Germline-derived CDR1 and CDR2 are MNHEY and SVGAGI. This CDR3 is CASSPTGGPHQPQHF. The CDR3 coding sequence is TGTGCCAGCAGCCCGACAGGGGGCCCTCATCAGCCCCAGCATTTT.

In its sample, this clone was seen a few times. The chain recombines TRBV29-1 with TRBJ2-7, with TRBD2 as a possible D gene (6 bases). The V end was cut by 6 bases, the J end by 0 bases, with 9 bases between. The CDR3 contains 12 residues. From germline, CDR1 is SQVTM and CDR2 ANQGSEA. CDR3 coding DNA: TGCAGCGTGGGAGGTAGCTCCTACGAGCAGTACTTC. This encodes CSVGGSSYEQYF.

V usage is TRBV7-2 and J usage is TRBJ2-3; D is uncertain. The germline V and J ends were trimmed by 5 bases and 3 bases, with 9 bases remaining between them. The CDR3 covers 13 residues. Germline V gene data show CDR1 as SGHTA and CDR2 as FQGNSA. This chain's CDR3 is CASSPASTDTQYF. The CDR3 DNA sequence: TGTGCCAGCAGCCCAGCGAGTACAGATACGCAGTATTTT.

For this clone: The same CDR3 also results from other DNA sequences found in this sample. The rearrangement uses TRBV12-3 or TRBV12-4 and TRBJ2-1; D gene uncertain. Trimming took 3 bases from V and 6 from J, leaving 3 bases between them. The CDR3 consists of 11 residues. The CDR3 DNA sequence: TGTGCCAGCAGTTTCGGCAATGAGCAGTTCTTC. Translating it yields CASSFGNEQFF.

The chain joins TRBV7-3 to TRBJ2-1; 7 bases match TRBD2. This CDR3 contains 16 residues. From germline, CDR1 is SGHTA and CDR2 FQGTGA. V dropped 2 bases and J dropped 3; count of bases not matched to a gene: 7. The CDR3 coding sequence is TGTGCCAGCAGCTTAGACCTGGCTAGCGGCTACAATGAGCAGTTCTTC. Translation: CASSLDLASGYNEQFF. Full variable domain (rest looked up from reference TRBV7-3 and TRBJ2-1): GAGVSQTPSNKVTEKGKYVELRCDPISGHTALYWYRQSLGQGPEFLIYFQGTGAADDSGLPNDRFFAVRPEGSVSTLKIQRTERGDSAVYLCASSLDLASGYNEQFFGPGTRLTVL.

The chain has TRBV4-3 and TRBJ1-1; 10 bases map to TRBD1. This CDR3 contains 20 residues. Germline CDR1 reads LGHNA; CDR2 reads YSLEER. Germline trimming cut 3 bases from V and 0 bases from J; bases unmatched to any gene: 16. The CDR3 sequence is CASSHKFFRDRGLMNTEAFF. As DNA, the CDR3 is TGCGCCAGCAGCCACAAGTTTTTCCGGGACAGGGGACTTATGAACACTGAAGCTTTCTTT.

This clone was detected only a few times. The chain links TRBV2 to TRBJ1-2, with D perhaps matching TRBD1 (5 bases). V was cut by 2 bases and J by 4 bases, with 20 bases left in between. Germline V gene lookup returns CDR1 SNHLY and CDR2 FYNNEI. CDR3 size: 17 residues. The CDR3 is CASSETSLQGSIYGYTF. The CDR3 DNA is TGTGCCAGCAGTGAAACCTCTTTGCAGGGCAGTATCTATGGCTACACCTTC. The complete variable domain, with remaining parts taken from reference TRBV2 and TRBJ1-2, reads EPEVTQTPSHQVTQMGQEVILRCVPISNHLYFYWYRQILGQKVEFLVSFYNNEISEKSEIFDDQFSVERPDGSNFTLKIRSTKLEDSAMYFCASSETSLQGSIYGYTFGSGTRLTVV.

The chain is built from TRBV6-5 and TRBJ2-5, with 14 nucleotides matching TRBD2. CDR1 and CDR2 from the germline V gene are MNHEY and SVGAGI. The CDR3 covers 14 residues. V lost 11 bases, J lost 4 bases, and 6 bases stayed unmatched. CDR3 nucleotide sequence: TGTGCCGGGGGGGGGACTAGCGGGAGAGAGACCCAGTACTTC. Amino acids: CAGGGTSGRETQYF.

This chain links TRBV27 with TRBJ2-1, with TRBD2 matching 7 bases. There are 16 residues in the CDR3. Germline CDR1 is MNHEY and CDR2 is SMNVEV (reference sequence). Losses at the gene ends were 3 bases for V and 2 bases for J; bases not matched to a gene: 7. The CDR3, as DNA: TGTGCCAGCAGTTTTCTTGCTAGCGGCCCCTACAATGAGCAGTTCTTC. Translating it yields CASSFLASGPYNEQFF.

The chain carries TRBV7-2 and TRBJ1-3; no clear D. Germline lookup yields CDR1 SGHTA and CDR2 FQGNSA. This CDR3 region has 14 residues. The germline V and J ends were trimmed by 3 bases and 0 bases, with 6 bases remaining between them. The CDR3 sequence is CASSFEGSGNTIYF. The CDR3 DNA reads TGTGCCAGCAGCTTTGAGGGCTCTGGAAACACCATATATTTT.